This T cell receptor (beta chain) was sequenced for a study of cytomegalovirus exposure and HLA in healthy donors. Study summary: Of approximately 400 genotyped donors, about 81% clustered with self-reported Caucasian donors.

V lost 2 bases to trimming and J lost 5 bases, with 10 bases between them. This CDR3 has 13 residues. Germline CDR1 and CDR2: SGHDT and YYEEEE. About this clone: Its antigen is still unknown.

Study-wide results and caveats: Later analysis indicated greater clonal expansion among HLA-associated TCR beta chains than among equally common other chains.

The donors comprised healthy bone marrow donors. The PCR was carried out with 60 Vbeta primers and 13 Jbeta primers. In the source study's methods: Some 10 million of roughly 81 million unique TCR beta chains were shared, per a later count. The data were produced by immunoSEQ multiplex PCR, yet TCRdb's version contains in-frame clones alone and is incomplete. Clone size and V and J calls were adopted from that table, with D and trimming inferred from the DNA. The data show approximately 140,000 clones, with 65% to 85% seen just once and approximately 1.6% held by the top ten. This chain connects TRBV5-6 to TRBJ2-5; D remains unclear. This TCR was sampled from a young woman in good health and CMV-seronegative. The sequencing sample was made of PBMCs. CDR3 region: CASSLSPGETQYF. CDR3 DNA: TGTGCCAGCAGCTTAAGCCCCGGGGAGACCCAGTACTTC.